This T cell receptor (beta chain) was captured in a study of blood T cell repertoires in COVID-19. The CDR3 extends over 16 amino acids. The V gene end was trimmed by 5 bases and the J gene end by 4 bases; junction bases not matched to a gene: 11. Germline-derived CDR1 and CDR2 are LGHNA and YNFKEQ. The repertoire was sequenced with immunoSEQ multiplex PCR; TCRdb's copy has only in-frame clones and lacks some. This table holds roughly 51,000 clones, around 87% found once. This chain joins TRBV4-2 and TRBJ2-3, with TRBD2 matching 8 bases. The sequenced material came from peripheral blood. This TCR was sampled from a man between 50 and 59 years old with active COVID-19. The CDR3 DNA reads as TGTGCCAGCAGCGCTCCGGGAGCGGGAGAAGCAGATACGCAGTATTTT. It specifies CASSAPGAGEADTQYF.